This TCR beta chain stems from a study of blood T cell repertoires in COVID-19. Study details: Whether acute or convalescent, the COVID-19 samples came from the United States, Italy and Spain.

Original processing notes: Estimation of nucleated cell counts was performed using reference gene primer amplification. TCRdb keeps only in-frame clones here, not all; method: immunoSEQ multiplex PCR. That table supplies the V and J calls and clone size; D and trimming were determined from the DNA. Of 170,000 or so clones in the sample, around 80% were seen once. The V segment lost 6 bases and the J segment 5 bases; nucleotides outside the gene matches: 9. From germline, CDR1 is MNHEY and CDR2 SMNVEV (reference sequence). The length of the CDR3 is 14 residues. The sample taken for sequencing was peripheral blood. This receptor was obtained from a middle-aged woman with COVID-19, enrolled during active disease. The rearrangement links TRBV27 to TRBJ2-7; 8 nucleotides match TRBD1. The CDR3 bases are TGTGCCAGCAGGGCAGGGGGCGAATTTAACGAGCAGTACTTC. This gives the protein CASRAGGEFNEQYF.